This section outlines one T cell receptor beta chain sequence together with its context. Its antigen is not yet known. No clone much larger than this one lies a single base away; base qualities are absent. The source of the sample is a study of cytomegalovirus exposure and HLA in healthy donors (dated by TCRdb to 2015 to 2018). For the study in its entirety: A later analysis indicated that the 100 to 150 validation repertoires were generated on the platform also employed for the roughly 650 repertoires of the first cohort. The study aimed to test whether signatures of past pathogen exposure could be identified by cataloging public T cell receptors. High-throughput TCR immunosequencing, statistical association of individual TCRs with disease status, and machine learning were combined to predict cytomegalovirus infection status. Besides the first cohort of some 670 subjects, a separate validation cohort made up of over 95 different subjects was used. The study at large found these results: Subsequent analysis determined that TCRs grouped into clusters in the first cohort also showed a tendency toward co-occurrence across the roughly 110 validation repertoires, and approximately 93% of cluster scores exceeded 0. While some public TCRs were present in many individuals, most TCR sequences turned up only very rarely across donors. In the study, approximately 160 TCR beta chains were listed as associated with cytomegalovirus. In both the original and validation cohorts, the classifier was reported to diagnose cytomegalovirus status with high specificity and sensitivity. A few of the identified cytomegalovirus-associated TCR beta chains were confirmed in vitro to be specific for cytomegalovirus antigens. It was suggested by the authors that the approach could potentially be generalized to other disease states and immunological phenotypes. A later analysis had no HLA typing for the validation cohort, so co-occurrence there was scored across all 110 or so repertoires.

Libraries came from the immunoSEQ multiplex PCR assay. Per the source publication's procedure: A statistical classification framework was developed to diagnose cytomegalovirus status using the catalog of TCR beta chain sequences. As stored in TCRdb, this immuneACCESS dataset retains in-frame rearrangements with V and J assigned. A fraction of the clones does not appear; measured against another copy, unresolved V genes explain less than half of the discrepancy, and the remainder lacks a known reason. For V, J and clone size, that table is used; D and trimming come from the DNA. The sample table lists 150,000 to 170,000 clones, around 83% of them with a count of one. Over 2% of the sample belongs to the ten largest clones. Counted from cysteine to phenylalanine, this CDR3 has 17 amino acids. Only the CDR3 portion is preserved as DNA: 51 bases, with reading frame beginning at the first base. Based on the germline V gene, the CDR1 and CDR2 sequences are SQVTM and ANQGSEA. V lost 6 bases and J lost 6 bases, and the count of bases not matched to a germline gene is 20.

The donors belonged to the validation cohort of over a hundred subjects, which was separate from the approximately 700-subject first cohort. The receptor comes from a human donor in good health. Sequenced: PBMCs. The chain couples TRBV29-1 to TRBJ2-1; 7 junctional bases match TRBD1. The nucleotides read TGCAGCGTGAAAGGGACATCGCAGGGGGAAGTATTCAATGAGCAGTTCTTC. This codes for CSVKGTSQGEVFNEQFF.